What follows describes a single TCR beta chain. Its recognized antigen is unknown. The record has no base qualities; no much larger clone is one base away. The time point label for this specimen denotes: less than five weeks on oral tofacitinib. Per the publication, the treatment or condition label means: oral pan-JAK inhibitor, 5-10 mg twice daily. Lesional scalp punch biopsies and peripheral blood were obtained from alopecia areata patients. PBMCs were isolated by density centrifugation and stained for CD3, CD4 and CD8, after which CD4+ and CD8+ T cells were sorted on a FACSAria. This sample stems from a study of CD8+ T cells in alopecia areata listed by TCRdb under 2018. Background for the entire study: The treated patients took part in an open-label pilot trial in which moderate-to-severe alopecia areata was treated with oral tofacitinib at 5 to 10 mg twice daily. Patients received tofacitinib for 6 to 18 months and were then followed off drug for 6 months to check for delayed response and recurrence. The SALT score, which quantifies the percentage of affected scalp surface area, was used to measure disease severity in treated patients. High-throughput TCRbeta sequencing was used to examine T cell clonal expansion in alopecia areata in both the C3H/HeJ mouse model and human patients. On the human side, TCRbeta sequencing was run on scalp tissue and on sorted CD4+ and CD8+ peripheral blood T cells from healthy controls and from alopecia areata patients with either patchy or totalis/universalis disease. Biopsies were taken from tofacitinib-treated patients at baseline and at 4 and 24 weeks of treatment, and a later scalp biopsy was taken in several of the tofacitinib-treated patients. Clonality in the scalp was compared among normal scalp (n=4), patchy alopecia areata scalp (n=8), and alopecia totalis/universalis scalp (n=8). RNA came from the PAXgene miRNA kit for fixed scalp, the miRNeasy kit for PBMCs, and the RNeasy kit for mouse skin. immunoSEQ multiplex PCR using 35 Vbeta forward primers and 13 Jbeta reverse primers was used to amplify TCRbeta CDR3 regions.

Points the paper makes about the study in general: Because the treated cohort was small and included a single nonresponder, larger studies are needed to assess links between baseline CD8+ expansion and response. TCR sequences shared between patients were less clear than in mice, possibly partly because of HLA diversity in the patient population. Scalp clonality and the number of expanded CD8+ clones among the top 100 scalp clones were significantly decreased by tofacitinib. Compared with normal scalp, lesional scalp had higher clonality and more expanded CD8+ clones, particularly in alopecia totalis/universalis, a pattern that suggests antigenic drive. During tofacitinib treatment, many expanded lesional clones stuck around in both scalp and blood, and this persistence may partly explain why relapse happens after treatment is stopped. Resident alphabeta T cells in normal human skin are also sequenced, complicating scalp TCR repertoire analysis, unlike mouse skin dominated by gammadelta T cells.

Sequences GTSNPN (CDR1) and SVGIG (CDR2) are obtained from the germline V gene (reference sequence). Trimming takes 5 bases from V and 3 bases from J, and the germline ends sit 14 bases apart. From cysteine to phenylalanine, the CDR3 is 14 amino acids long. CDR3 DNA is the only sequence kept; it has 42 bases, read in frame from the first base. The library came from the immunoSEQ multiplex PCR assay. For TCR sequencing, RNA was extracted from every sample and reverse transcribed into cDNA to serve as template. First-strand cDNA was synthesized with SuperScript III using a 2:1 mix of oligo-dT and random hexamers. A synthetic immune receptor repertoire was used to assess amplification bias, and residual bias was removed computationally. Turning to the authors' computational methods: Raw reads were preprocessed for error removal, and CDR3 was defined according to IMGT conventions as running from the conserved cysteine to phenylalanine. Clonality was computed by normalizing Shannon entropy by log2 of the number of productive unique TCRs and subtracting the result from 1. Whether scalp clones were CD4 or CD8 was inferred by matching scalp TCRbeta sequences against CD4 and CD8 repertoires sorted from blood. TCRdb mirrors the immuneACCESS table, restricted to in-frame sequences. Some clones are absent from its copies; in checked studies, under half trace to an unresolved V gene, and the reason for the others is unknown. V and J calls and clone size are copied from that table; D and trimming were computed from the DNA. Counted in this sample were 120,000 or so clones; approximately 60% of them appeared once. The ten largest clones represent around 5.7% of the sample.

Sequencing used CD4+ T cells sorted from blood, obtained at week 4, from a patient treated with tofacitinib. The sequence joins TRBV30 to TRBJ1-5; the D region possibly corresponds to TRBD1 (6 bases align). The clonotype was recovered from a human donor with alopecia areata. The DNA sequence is TGTGCCTGGGGCAGTGGACAGTACAATCAGCCCCAGCATTTT. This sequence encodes CAWGSGQYNQPQHF.